What follows are 22 T cell receptor beta chains derived from one specimen sequenced in a study of cytomegalovirus exposure and HLA in healthy donors. The PCR contained 60 Vbeta and 13 Jbeta primers. The assay was immunoSEQ multiplex PCR, and TCRdb's table has in-frame clones only and misses some. The sample shows 95,000 to 110,000 clones, over 70% of them seen only once. The sequenced material came from PBMCs. The source is a man aged 25-40 years in good health and CMV-seronegative.

The rearrangement links TRBV6-5 to TRBJ2-1, with TRBD2 matching 11 bases. CDR1 is MNHEY, CDR2 SVGAGI, per germline. The length of the CDR3 is 15 residues. With V trimmed by 2 bases and J by 9 bases, 6 bases remained unmatched. As DNA, the CDR3 is TGTGCCAGCAGTTACCTGCTAGCGGGAGGCTTTGAGCAGTTCTTC. As protein: CASSYLLAGGFEQFF.

The V call is TRBV27, the J call TRBJ1-2, with D possibly being TRBD1 (5 bases). The germline V and J ends were trimmed by 4 bases and 4 bases, with 10 bases remaining between them. This CDR3 is built from 13 residues. Germline-derived CDR1 and CDR2 are MNHEY and SMNVEV (reference sequence). CDR3 loop: CASSWGDSYGYTF. CDR3 DNA: TGTGCCAGCAGTTGGGGGGACTCCTATGGCTACACCTTC.

The gene calls are TRBV11-2 and TRBJ2-5; TRBD2 might be the D (7 bases). The CDR3 has 13 residues. Deletions cut 5 bases from V and 7 bases from J, with 14 bases between. Germline V gene lookup returns CDR1 SGHAT and CDR2 FQNNGV. This chain's CDR3 is CASSPGGGGTQYF. The CDR3 DNA reads as TGTGCCAGCAGCCCTGGGGGGGGCGGGACCCAGTACTTC.

This chain connects TRBV10-3 to TRBJ1-2; D call uncertain. The CDR3 length is 14 residues. Trimming pared 2 bases from V and 8 bases from J, leaving 15 bases between. The V gene's germline CDR1 is ENHRY and CDR2 SYGVKD. This chain's CDR3 is CAISEISEGRGYTF. CDR3 nucleotide sequence: TGTGCCATCAGTGAGATTTCAGAGGGTAGGGGCTACACCTTC.

This CDR3 is CASSLGMQETQYF. CDR3 bases: TGTGCCAGCAGCCTCGGGATGCAAGAGACCCAGTACTTC. The chain links TRBV7-9 to TRBJ2-5, with D possibly matching TRBD2 (5 bases). The CDR3 has 13 amino acids. Looked up from germline, CDR1 is SEHNR and CDR2 is FQNEAQ (reference sequence). The V end was cut by 5 bases, the J end by 2 bases, with 9 bases between.

This chain joins TRBV7-2 and TRBJ1-4; possibly TRBD1 for D (5 bases). CDR1 is SGHTA and CDR2 is FQGNSA in the germline V gene. V lost 6 bases and J lost 7, with 18 bases in between. CDR3 size: 15 residues. The CDR3 DNA reads as TGTGCCAGCAGATCCGGAGCGACAGAACTTGAAAAACTGTTTTTT. This sequence encodes CASRSGATELEKLFF.

The chain employs TRBV5-1 and TRBJ2-5, with D maybe TRBD2 (7 bases). Trimming cost V 4 bases and J 7 bases, with 20 bases left between them. This CDR3 has 15 residues. Looked up from germline, CDR1 is SGHRS and CDR2 is YFSETQ. DNA for the CDR3: TGCGCCAGCAGCCCCACCGCGGGGGCGGGTAGGACCCAGTACTTC. Translated: CASSPTAGAGRTQYF.

This chain joins TRBV5-1 and TRBJ2-7, with 11 positions matching TRBD2. Germline lookup yields CDR1 SGHRS and CDR2 YFSETQ. The V gene end was trimmed by 0 bases and the J gene end by 3 bases; junction bases not matched to a gene: 5. The CDR3 covers 16 residues. The CDR3 here is CASSLETGTSGYEQYF. The CDR3 coding sequence is TGCGCCAGCAGCTTGGAAACCGGGACTAGCGGCTACGAGCAGTACTTC.

The CDR3 coding sequence is TGCGCCAGCAGCTCTCGACAGGAGAACACCGGGGAGCTGTTTTTT. Its protein product is CASSSRQENTGELFF. This sequence joins TRBV5-1 and TRBJ2-2, with D possibly being TRBD1 (6 bases). The germline CDR1 and CDR2 sequences are SGHRS and YFSETQ. This CDR3 comprises 15 residues. V shed 3 bases and J shed 1 base, with 10 bases lying between them.

The V and J genes are TRBV27 and TRBJ1-4; TRBD1 is a possible D gene (5 bases). Germline-derived CDR1 and CDR2 are MNHEY and SMNVEV (reference sequence). The CDR3 is 13 amino acids. The V end was cut by 3 bases, the J end by 8 bases, with 10 bases between. The CDR3 region has the DNA TGTGCCAGCAGTTTGGGGGGAGGGGAAAAACTGTTTTTT. It yields the protein CASSLGGGEKLFF.

The gene calls are TRBV18 and TRBJ2-5; the match to TRBD1 covers 10 bases. CDR3 length equals 16 residues. The V segment lost 5 bases and the J segment 1 base; nucleotides outside the gene matches: 7. In germline, CDR1 is KGHSH, CDR2 LQKENI. CDR3 bases: TGTGCCAGCTCATCTCGACAGGGGGCTATCCAAGAGACCCAGTACTTC. Its translation: CASSSRQGAIQETQYF.

Concerning this clone itself: An end of the junction does not agree with germline; a read error may underlie this. The sample holds other DNA sequences that translate to the same CDR3. The chain links TRBV7-9 to TRBJ1-1; possible D gene TRBD1, 6 bases. There are 17 residues in the CDR3. Looked up from germline, CDR1 is SEHNR and CDR2 is FQNEAQ (reference sequence). The CDR3 protein is CASSLQGYGSHGSEAFF. Written as DNA, the CDR3 is TGTGCCAGCAGCTTACAGGGGTACGGCAGCCATGGTTCTGAAGCCTTCTTT. The entire variable domain, with the rest obtained from reference TRBV7-9 and TRBJ1-1, is as follows: DTGVSQNPRHKITKRGQNVTFRCDPISEHNRLYWYRQTLGQGPEFLTYFQNEAQLEKSRLLSDRFSAERPKGSFSTLEIQRTEQGDSAMYLCASSLQGYGSHGSEAFFGQGTRLTVV.

This chain links TRBV2 with TRBJ1-2; 12 nucleotides match TRBD1. The germline gives CDR1 SNHLY, CDR2 FYNNEI. Trimming at V came to 6 bases and at J to 5 bases, leaving 4 bases not matched to a gene. This CDR3 has 14 amino acids. In nucleotides, the CDR3 is TGTGCCAGCAGGGGACAGGGGGCGGGTTATGGCTACACCTTC. It codes for CASRGQGAGYGYTF.

This clone was observed once. The chain combines TRBV28 with TRBJ2-1; the match to TRBD2 covers 12 bases. The germline V gene encodes CDR1 MDHEN and CDR2 SYDVKM. Unmatched junction bases numbered 5, after V lost 4 bases and J lost 4 bases. This CDR3 is 16 amino acids long. CDR3: CASSSRLAGVYNEQFF. CDR3 DNA: TGTGCCAGCAGTTCCCGACTAGCGGGGGTTTACAATGAGCAGTTCTTC.

This chain links TRBV5-1 with TRBJ2-7; the D is unclear. Germline V gene lookup returns CDR1 SGHRS and CDR2 YFSETQ. V was trimmed by 4 bases and J by 10 bases, leaving 15 bases between them. This CDR3 region has 12 residues. As DNA, the CDR3 is TGCGCCAGCAGCCCCCCCAGCGATAGACAGTACTTC. The encoded protein is CASSPPSDRQYF.

The chain couples TRBV11-2 to TRBJ2-5; TRBD2 is a possible D gene (6 bases). Per the germline V gene, CDR1 is SGHAT and CDR2 is FQNNGV. V was shortened by 5 bases and J by 0 bases, with 13 bases between the two germline ends. The CDR3 consists of 15 residues. CDR3 loop: CASSRGWEYQETQYF. The CDR3 bases are TGTGCCAGCAGCCGGGGGTGGGAGTACCAAGAGACCCAGTACTTC.

This clone was found a few times. The genes are TRBV5-6 and TRBJ1-1; TRBD1 might be the D (6 bases). CDR3 length: 14 residues. Germline V gives CDR1 SGHDT, CDR2 YYEEEE. The ends were cut back, 4 bases at V and 0 bases at J, with 10 bases in the middle. In DNA form, the CDR3 reads TGTGCCAGCAGCCGGAGGACAGTGAACACTGAAGCTTTCTTT. Amino acid sequence: CASSRRTVNTEAFF.

The chain joins TRBV27 to TRBJ2-1; 11 bases agree with TRBD2. Germline V gene lookup returns CDR1 MNHEY and CDR2 SMNVEV (reference sequence). The J segment lost 5 bases and the V segment lost 3 bases, leaving 3 bases of the junction unmatched. CDR3 length equals 15 residues. The CDR3 loop reads CASSFGTSGNNEQFF. In DNA, the CDR3 is TGTGCCAGCAGTTTTGGGACTAGCGGTAACAATGAGCAGTTCTTC.

In this sample, this clone turned up once. This chain connects TRBV5-4 to TRBJ2-5, with D possibly matching TRBD1 (6 bases). The CDR3 length is 16 residues. The V and J ends lost 0 bases and 5 bases respectively, with 17 bases between them. CDR1 is SGHNT, CDR2 YYREEE, per germline (reference sequence). The CDR3, as DNA: TGTGCCAGCAGCTTGGGACAGGACAGTCACATCGAGACCCAGTACTTC. This encodes CASSLGQDSHIETQYF.

This clone was recorded only once. The chain uses TRBV5-1 and TRBJ2-7; a possible D gene is TRBD2 (5 bases). The CDR3 loop spans 16 amino acids. The V gene lost 0 bases and the J gene lost 1 base, with 14 bases spanning the gap. Per the germline V gene, CDR1 is SGHRS and CDR2 is YFSETQ. Written as DNA, the CDR3 is TGCGCCAGCAGCTTGGGTGCCCTCGGACTGTCCTACGAGCAGTACTTC. Its translation is CASSLGALGLSYEQYF.

This chain links TRBV7-8 with TRBJ2-5, with TRBD1 identical over 7 bases. Germline loops: CDR1 SGHVS, CDR2 FQNEAQ. Trimming at V came to 8 bases and at J to 7 bases, leaving 7 bases not matched to a gene. The CDR3 length is 12 residues. This CDR3 reads CASGRQGRTQYF. CDR3 DNA sequence: TGTGCCAGCGGCAGACAGGGTAGGACCCAGTACTTC.

Comment on this clone: One end of the junction does not line up with germline, which may come from a read error. The chain employs TRBV7-2 and TRBJ2-7, with D tentatively TRBD2 (6 bases). The CDR3 covers 11 residues. Germline lookup yields CDR1 SGHTA and CDR2 FQGNSA. In DNA form, the CDR3 reads TGTGCCAGCAGGGACCCGGGACTGGTCCTCTTC. Residues: CASRDPGLVLF.